This TCR beta chain is drawn from a study of blood T cell repertoires in COVID-19. Study in general: There were acute and convalescent COVID-19 samples, and they came from the United States, Italy and Spain. From T cells, B-cell-depleted T cells, or PBMCs came the material, which was cDNA or gDNA.

V was trimmed by 9 bases and J by 0 bases, leaving 12 bases between them. CDR1 is LNHDA, CDR2 SQIVND, per germline (reference sequence). This CDR3 spans 14 amino acids. As processed by the authors: How many nucleated cells were present was estimated from reference gene primer amplification. Measured with immunoSEQ multiplex PCR; TCRdb has only the in-frame clones, and not every one. V, J and clone size were drawn from that table, and D and trimming were deduced from the DNA. Of about 110,000 clones listed, about three quarters are singletons. This clone was recorded once. The clonotype originates from a man aged 80 or over with acute or convalescent COVID-19. The gene calls are TRBV19 and TRBJ2-1; D gene ambiguous. Sequenced: peripheral blood. Written as DNA, the CDR3 is TGTGCCAGCGCGCGGTTCGGCTCCTACAATGAGCAGTTCTTC. Translated: CASARFGSYNEQFF.